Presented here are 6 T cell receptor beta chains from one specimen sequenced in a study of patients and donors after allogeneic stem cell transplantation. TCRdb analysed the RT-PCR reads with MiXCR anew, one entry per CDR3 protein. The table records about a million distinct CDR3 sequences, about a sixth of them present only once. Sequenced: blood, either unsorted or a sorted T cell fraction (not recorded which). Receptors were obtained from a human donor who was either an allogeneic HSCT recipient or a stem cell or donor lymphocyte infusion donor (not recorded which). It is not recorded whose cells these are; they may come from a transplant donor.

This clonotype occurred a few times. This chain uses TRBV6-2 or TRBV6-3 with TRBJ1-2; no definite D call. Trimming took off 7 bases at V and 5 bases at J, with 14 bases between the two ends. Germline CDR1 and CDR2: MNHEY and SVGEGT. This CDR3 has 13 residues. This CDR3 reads CASTSSIRYGYTF. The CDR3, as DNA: TGTGCCAGCACATCGAGCATCAGATATGGCTACACCTTC.

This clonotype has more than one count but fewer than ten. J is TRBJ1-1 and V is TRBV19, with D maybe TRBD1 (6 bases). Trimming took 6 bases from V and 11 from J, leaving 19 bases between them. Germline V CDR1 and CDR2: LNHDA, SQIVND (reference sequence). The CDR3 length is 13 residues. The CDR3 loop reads CASSSDRIERAFF. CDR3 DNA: TGTGCCAGTAGCAGCGACAGGATTGAAAGGGCTTTCTTT.

CDR3 DNA: TGTGCCAGTAGTATAGGACAGGGCATCAATGAGCAGTTCTTC. It is translated as CASSIGQGINEQFF. The chain has TRBV19 and TRBJ2-1; 7 bases fit TRBD1. Germline CDR1 reads LNHDA; CDR2 reads SQIVND (reference sequence). This CDR3 spans 14 amino acids. The V and J ends lost 1 base and 6 bases, in that order; junction bases with no gene match: 3. The entire variable domain, with the rest obtained from reference TRBV19 and TRBJ2-1, is as follows: DGGITQSPKYLFRKEGQNVTLSCEQNLNHDAMYWYRQDPGQGLRLIYYSQIVNDFQKGDIAEGYSVSREKKESFPLTVTSAQKNPTAFYLCASSIGQGINEQFFGPGTRLTVL.

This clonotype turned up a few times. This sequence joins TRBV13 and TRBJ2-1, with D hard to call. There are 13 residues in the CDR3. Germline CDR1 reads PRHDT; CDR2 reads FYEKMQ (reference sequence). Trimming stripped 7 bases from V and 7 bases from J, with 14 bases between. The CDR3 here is CASMAGFINEQFF. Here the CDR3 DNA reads TGTGCCAGCATGGCCGGCTTTATTAATGAGCAGTTCTTC.

The CDR3 DNA follows: TGTGCCAGCAGCCCTAAATCGGGACAGTCATACAATGAGCAGTTCTTC. Protein: CASSPKSGQSYNEQFF. J is TRBJ2-1 and V is TRBV3-1; TRBD1 aligns across 7 bases. Germline CDR1 is LGHDT and CDR2 is YNNKEL (reference sequence). V dropped 4 bases and J dropped 4; count of bases not matched to a gene: 10. The CDR3 length is 16 residues.

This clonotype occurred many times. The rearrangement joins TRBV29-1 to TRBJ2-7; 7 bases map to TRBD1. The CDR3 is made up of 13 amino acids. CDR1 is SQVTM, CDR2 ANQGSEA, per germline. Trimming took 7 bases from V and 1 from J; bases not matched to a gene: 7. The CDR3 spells CSAGTDKSYEQYF. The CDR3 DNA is TGCAGCGCCGGGACAGACAAATCCTACGAGCAGTACTTC.